A single sample gave rise to the 24 T cell receptor beta chains below, sequenced in a study of blood T cell repertoires in COVID-19. Sequenced by immunoSEQ multiplex PCR; TCRdb stores in-frame clones only, minus some. The sample includes almost 250,000 clones, around nine tenths of them seen just once. Sequencing was done on a sample of PBMCs or T cells enriched from blood (not recorded which). These receptors were collected from a woman aged 25 to 39 who had recovered from COVID-19.

This clone was recorded a few times. The V gene is TRBV7-2, the J gene TRBJ2-7; 8 bases are a match to TRBD2. V dropped 4 bases and J dropped 6; count of bases not matched to a gene: 14. CDR1 and CDR2 (germline): SGHTA, FQGNSA. This CDR3 is built from 16 residues. The CDR3 spells CASSSRRAGGIPEQYF. For the CDR3, the DNA is TGTGCCAGCAGCTCGAGGCGGGCGGGAGGAATACCCGAGCAGTACTTC.

CDR3 sequence: CASSPRQGQGEAFF. CDR3 coding DNA: TGTGCCAGCAGCCCCCGGCAGGGTCAGGGGGAAGCTTTCTTT. This chain joins TRBV3-1 (or the pseudogene TRBV3-2) and TRBJ1-1, with D maybe TRBD1 (6 bases). The CDR3 is made up of 14 amino acids. Germline loops: CDR1 LGHDT, CDR2 YNNKEL (reference sequence). V was trimmed by 4 bases and J by 8 bases, leaving 17 bases between them.

J is TRBJ2-7 and V is TRBV5-8; D possibly corresponds to TRBD2 (6 bases). The CDR3 has 19 residues. Trimming cost V 2 bases and J 2 bases, with 26 bases left between them. The germline V gene encodes CDR1 SGHTS and CDR2 YDEGEE. As DNA, the CDR3 is TGTGCCAGCAGCTTTGGGAGAGGCCAGGGACTGGGTGAACCCTACGAGCAGTACTTC. As protein: CASSFGRGQGLGEPYEQYF.

The V gene is TRBV7-2, the J gene TRBJ1-1, with D hard to call. CDR1 is SGHTA, CDR2 FQGNSA, per germline. Trimming cost V 5 bases and J 3 bases, with 7 bases left between them. The length of the CDR3 is 12 residues. The CDR3 sequence: CASSLVHTEAFF. Here the CDR3 DNA reads TGTGCCAGCAGCCTCGTTCACACTGAAGCTTTCTTT.

The chain couples TRBV10-3 to TRBJ1-1; perhaps TRBD1 as D (6 bases). V shed 6 bases and J shed 3 bases, with 14 bases lying between them. The CDR3 consists of 14 residues. Per the germline V gene, CDR1 is ENHRY and CDR2 is SYGVKD. CDR3 sequence: CAIRPLGAYTEAFF. The CDR3 DNA follows: TGTGCCATCAGGCCCCTGGGGGCCTACACTGAAGCTTTCTTT.

V and J are TRBV28 and TRBJ2-7, with 8 bases identical to TRBD1. Germline V CDR1 and CDR2: MDHEN, SYDVKM. The CDR3 has 14 residues. The junction had 7 bases not matched to a gene; V was cut back by 6 bases and J by 3 bases. CDR3 amino acids: CASSGTGPLYEQYF. CDR3 DNA: TGTGCCAGCAGCGGGACAGGCCCGCTCTACGAGCAGTACTTC.

The chain couples TRBV7-9 to TRBJ2-7, with TRBD2 matching 8 bases. This CDR3 comprises 14 residues. CDR1 and CDR2 from the germline V gene are SEHNR and FQNEAQ (reference sequence). Losses at the gene ends were 0 bases for V and 2 bases for J; bases not matched to a gene: 0. DNA for the CDR3: TGTGCCAGCAGCTTAGCTAGCGGGGCCTACGAGCAGTACTTC. It specifies CASSLASGAYEQYF.

V is TRBV18 and J is TRBJ2-4; D is possibly TRBD2 (5 bases). V was cut by 0 bases and J by 2 bases, with 14 bases left in between. Germline values: CDR1 KGHSH, CDR2 LQKENI. This CDR3 region has 17 residues. The CDR3 region has the DNA TGTGCCAGCTCACCACCTTTACAGAACGGGACCAAAAACATTCAGTACTTC. Its translation: CASSPPLQNGTKNIQYF.

Only one count was recorded for this clone. This sequence joins TRBV7-8 and TRBJ2-1; possibly TRBD2 for D (5 bases). Trimming pared 0 bases from V and 7 bases from J, leaving 10 bases between. Germline V gene lookup returns CDR1 SGHVS and CDR2 FQNEAQ. The CDR3 is 14 amino acids. CDR3 coding DNA: TGTGCCAGCAGCTTAGCTCGGAGAGGGAATGAGCAGTTCTTC. Translation gives CASSLARRGNEQFF.

The V gene is TRBV19, the J gene TRBJ1-1; 8 bases fit TRBD1. Germline V lookup: CDR1 LNHDA, CDR2 SQIVND (reference sequence). V gave up 6 bases and J gave up 7 bases; unmatched junction bases: 7. This CDR3 spans 13 amino acids. The CDR3 reads CASRLDRAGEAFF. CDR3 in DNA: TGTGCCAGTAGACTGGACAGGGCAGGTGAAGCTTTCTTT.

V and J are TRBV28 and TRBJ1-2, with D tentatively TRBD1 (5 bases). With 4 bases removed from V and 8 bases from J, the gap between germline ends came to 17 bases. Germline-derived CDR1 and CDR2 are MDHEN and SYDVKM. The CDR3 sequence is 14 residues long. The CDR3, as DNA: TGTGCCAGCAGTTGGCAGGGATCTGCTCGGGGCTACACCTTC. Protein sequence: CASSWQGSARGYTF.

The V call is TRBV5-1, the J call TRBJ2-6; no definite D call. Deletions cut 2 bases from V and 0 bases from J, with 18 bases between. This CDR3 spans 19 amino acids. Germline V gene data show CDR1 as SGHRS and CDR2 as YFSETQ. CDR3 sequence: CASSLNRVTLYSGANVLTF. CDR3 DNA sequence: TGCGCCAGCAGCTTAAACCGGGTTACGCTCTACTCTGGGGCCAACGTCCTGACTTTC.

This sequence joins TRBV3-1 (or the pseudogene TRBV3-2) and TRBJ2-1; tentatively, D is TRBD1 (6 bases). In germline, CDR1 is LGHDT, CDR2 YNNKEL (reference sequence). V shed 2 bases and J shed 5 bases, with 10 bases lying between them. The CDR3 is 14 residues long. The CDR3 DNA is TGTGCCAGCAGCCAACACAGGGCCCACAATGAGCAGTTCTTC. As protein: CASSQHRAHNEQFF.

The table lists this clone with a few counts. The chain has TRBV11-3 and TRBJ1-1; a weak D match, TRBD1 (5 bases). The V and J ends lost 3 bases and 4 bases respectively, with 9 bases between them. The CDR3 is 13 amino acids. Germline V gene sequence: CDR1 SGHNT, CDR2 YENEEA. The CDR3 protein is CASSFGQGTEAFF. In DNA, the CDR3 is TGTGCCAGCAGCTTCGGACAAGGCACTGAAGCTTTCTTT.

This clone turned up a few times. The chain is built from TRBV25-1 and TRBJ2-1; a weak D match, TRBD1 (6 bases). This CDR3 is 13 amino acids long. Germline assignment: CDR1 MGHDK and CDR2 SYGVNS. V gave up 3 bases and J gave up 7 bases, with 10 bases separating them. CDR3 sequence (DNA): TGTGCCAGCAGTGAGACAGGAAGAAATGAGCAGTTCTTC. Translating gives CASSETGRNEQFF. The full variable domain, rest sourced from reference TRBV25-1 and TRBJ2-1, is EADIYQTPRYLVIGTGKKITLECSQTMGHDKMYWYQQDPGMELHLIHYSYGVNSTEKGDLSSESTVSRIRTEHFPLTLESARPSHTSQYLCASSETGRNEQFFGPGTRLTVL.

The CDR3: CASSQDSKGTGNTIYF. In DNA, the CDR3 is TGCGCCAGCAGCCAAGATAGTAAGGGGACTGGAAACACCATATATTTT. The chain couples TRBV4-3 to TRBJ1-3; perhaps TRBD1 as D (5 bases). Trimming shortened V by 0 bases and J by 2 bases, and 11 bases separated the two germline ends. The CDR3 sequence is 16 residues long. The germline V gene encodes CDR1 LGHNA and CDR2 YSLEER.

The chain combines TRBV28 with TRBJ1-3; D gene unclear. The CDR3 is 16 residues long. The germline V gene encodes CDR1 MDHEN and CDR2 SYDVKM. V gave up 6 bases and J gave up 0 bases, with 15 bases separating them. In nucleotides, the CDR3 is TGTGCCAGCAGCCCCGTACAGCCTGGCTCTGGAAACACCATATATTTT. Its protein product is CASSPVQPGSGNTIYF.

The CDR3 coding sequence is TGTGCCAGCAGCTTAGGGTCGGCTAGCGGGTTCTCCTACAATGAGCAGTTCTTC. Protein: CASSLGSASGFSYNEQFF. This chain joins TRBV7-6 and TRBJ2-1; 8 nucleotides agree with TRBD2. Trimming cost V 1 base and J 0 bases; bases outside gene matches: 8. The germline V gene has CDR1 SGHVS and CDR2 FNYEAQ. The CDR3 consists of 18 residues.

The chain couples TRBV21-1 to TRBJ2-1; TRBD2, the table's D call, lacks a check against the DNA. TRBV21-1 is classified as a pseudogene. This CDR3 has 14 residues. The CDR3 nucleotides are TGTGCCAGCAGAACGGTTTGGAGGGCCCATGAGCAGTTCTTC. This encodes CASRTVWRAHEQFF.

The rearrangement joins TRBV7-2 to TRBJ1-5; TRBD1 is a possible D gene (5 bases). Trimming took off 3 bases at V and 6 bases at J, with 15 bases between the two ends. The CDR3 contains 15 residues. Germline V CDR1 and CDR2: SGHTA, FQGNSA. The CDR3 DNA sequence: TGTGCCAGCAGCTTCTCGGGGGGGTTCTCTCAGCCCCAGCATTTT. It codes for CASSFSGGFSQPQHF. Supplemented by reference TRBV7-2 and TRBJ1-5, the full variable domain reads GAGVSQSPSNKVTEKGKDVELRCDPISGHTALYWYRQSLGQGLEFLIYFQGNSAPDKSGLPSDRFSAERTGGSVSTLTIQRTQQEDSAVYLCASSFSGGFSQPQHFGDGTRLSIL.

This chain connects TRBV6-4 to TRBJ1-2, with TRBD1 identical over 8 bases. Germline CDR1 and CDR2: MRHNA and SNTAGT. J lost 1 base, V lost 5 bases, and 9 bases had no gene match. This CDR3 region has 16 residues. For the CDR3, the DNA is TGTGCCAGCAGTACCGGGACAGGACAGTTTAACTATGGCTACACCTTC. This sequence encodes CASSTGTGQFNYGYTF.

The V gene is TRBV6-5, the J gene TRBJ1-1, with a weak D call TRBD1 (6 bases). V dropped 6 bases and J dropped 8 bases, with 19 bases sitting between them. CDR3 size: 14 residues. Per germline, CDR1 MNHEY and CDR2 SVGAGI. For the CDR3, the DNA is TGTGCCAGCAGCTTGTGGGGGCAGAGAGAAGAAGCTTTCTTT. Protein: CASSLWGQREEAFF.

This rearrangement joins TRBV5-1 to TRBJ2-7, with a weak D call TRBD1 (6 bases). V was pared by 0 bases and J by 6 bases, with 16 bases between. CDR3 size: 15 residues. Germline V lookup: CDR1 SGHRS, CDR2 YFSETQ. This CDR3 is CASSLVAGARGEQYF. CDR3 in DNA: TGCGCCAGCAGCTTGGTGGCAGGGGCGCGAGGCGAGCAGTACTTC.

This clone was observed once. The V and J genes are TRBV9 and TRBJ2-7; 9 bases agree with TRBD1. V dropped 4 bases and J dropped 2; count of bases not matched to a gene: 10. In germline, CDR1 is SGDLS, CDR2 YYNGEE. The CDR3 spans 16 residues. This CDR3 reads CASSPKQGAFTYEQYF. CDR3 coding DNA: TGTGCCAGCAGCCCGAAACAGGGGGCCTTTACCTACGAGCAGTACTTC. Full variable domain (outside the CDR3, taken from reference TRBV9 and TRBJ2-7): DSGVTQTPKHLITATGQRVTLRCSPRSGDLSVYWYQQSLDQGLQFLIQYYNGEERAKGNILERFSAQQFPDLHSELNLSSLELGDSALYFCASSPKQGAFTYEQYFGPGTRLTVT.